The sequence of this TCR beta chain was determined in a study of T cells in Graves' hyperthyroidism and ophthalmopathy. General study findings and limits: Using 13 V-J features, a model discriminated ophthalmopathy from stable hyperthyroidism. The model anticipated ophthalmopathy a median about 7.1 months pre-onset.

The V gene lost 5 bases and the J gene lost 0 bases, with 12 bases spanning the gap. CDR3 length: 16 residues. Germline V gives CDR1 SGHRS, CDR2 YFSETQ. This clonotype was recorded at least ten times. Its antigen is not known. RNA transcripts served as the template for amplifying TCR beta CDR3 regions. Primed by the HTBI set, a first-round RT-PCR was run on the TCR CDR3. TCRdb fed the multiplex PCR reads into MiXCR, producing one record per CDR3 protein. In the table there are about 570,000 distinct CDR3 sequences, 40% to 55% of which are singletons. This chain connects TRBV5-1 to TRBJ1-6; TRBD1 might be the D (5 bases). Sequenced sample: peripheral blood or thyroid tissue (not recorded which). This sequence originates from an adult woman with Graves' disease, either hyperthyroidism or ophthalmopathy (not recorded which). CDR3 coding DNA: TGCGCCAGCAGGAAAGGGGACGGCTCCTATAATTCACCCCTCCACTTT. Residues: CASRKGDGSYNSPLHF.